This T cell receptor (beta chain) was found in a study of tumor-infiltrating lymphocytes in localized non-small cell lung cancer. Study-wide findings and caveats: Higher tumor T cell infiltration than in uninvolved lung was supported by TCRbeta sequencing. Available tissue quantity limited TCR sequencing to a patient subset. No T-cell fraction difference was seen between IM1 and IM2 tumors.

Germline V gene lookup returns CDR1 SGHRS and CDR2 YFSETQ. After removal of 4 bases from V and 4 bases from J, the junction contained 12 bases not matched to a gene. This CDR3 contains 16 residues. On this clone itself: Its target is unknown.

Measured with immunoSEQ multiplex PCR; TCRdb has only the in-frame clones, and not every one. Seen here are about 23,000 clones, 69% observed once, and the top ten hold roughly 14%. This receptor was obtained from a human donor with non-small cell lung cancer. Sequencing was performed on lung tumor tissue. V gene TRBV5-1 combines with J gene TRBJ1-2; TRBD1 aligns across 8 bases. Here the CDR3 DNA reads TGCGCCAGCAGCCACGGGGGGCAGGGGGCAGGCTATGGCTACACCTTC. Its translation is CASSHGGQGAGYGYTF.